Described below is a single TCR beta chain sequence and its context. Its antigen is unknown. Within one base of it there is no much larger clone, and no base qualities were kept. The donors were some 36 Caucasian individuals from Russia, aged roughly 6 to 95 years, who were systemically healthy. Ten milliliters of peripheral blood were drawn from each donor into EDTA-treated Vacutainer tubes. PBMCs were isolated by Ficoll-Paque density-gradient centrifugation, with at least 7 million obtained per sample. Total RNA, at least 5 micrograms per sample, was extracted from PBMCs with Trizol reagent. For every donor, an aliquot of PBMCs went through flow cytometry to measure the percentages of naive CD45RAhigh/CD27high T cells. The sample comes from a study of blood T cells in healthy people across ages (dated by TCRdb to about 2015). About the study as a whole: In model experiments, template switching captured roughly one uniquely barcoded TCR beta cDNA molecule for every two T cells. Age-related changes in TCR beta repertoire diversity were measured in the study by deep sequencing normalized with unique cDNA molecular identifiers. Four age groups were formed from the donors: young (average 16 years), middle-aged (approximately 40), aged (more than 55) and long-lived (82). Donors of different ages were randomly distributed across sequencing lanes to avoid experimental bias. Using the same blood draw, the study looked at two additional independent replicas of 1 million unique cDNA reads for two donors, one aged 18 to 30 and the other aged 80 or older. What the research found in general, with its limitations: Estimates of total diversity from one million sequenced T cells were regarded as lower bounds and underestimates. Donor CMV infection status was unknown, potentially confounding age-related changes in expanded clonotypes. A strong correlation was found between observed TCR beta diversity and the percentage of naive T cells measured by flow cytometry. As age increased, observed TCR beta diversity per million T cells dropped in a roughly linear way, and a significant reduction was already evident by age roughly 36. Because profiling used bulk unsorted PBMCs, naive and antigen-experienced compartments could not be compared conclusively. Compared with the aged group, the long-lived group had more naive CD4+ T cells, fewer expanded clones and increased TCR diversity, suggesting age selection.

The V end loses 5 bases and the J end loses 4 bases, and a stretch of 17 bases separates them. Reading from cysteine to phenylalanine, the CDR3 counts 15 amino acids. Only the CDR3 portion is preserved as DNA: 45 bases, with reading frame beginning at the first base. CDR1 and CDR2 are drawn from the germline V gene: SGHAT, FQNNGV. To prepare the library, 5' RACE was applied. For sequencing, an Illumina HiSeq 2500 was employed. The second PCR ran for about 6 to 11 cycles and used a J-beta primer mix along with a sample-barcoded 5' primer. A unique molecular identifier was introduced onto each TCR beta cDNA molecule by a template-switch 5' adaptor carrying 12 random nucleotides. At least 2.5 million CDR3-containing paired-end reads were obtained from each sample. All of the RNA was converted into first-strand cDNA using the Mint cDNA synthesis kit, with a TRBC-specific oligonucleotide serving as the primer. After uracil-DNA glycosylase treatment, a first 18-cycle PCR used universal primers M1SS and BC2_uni_R on all cDNA. Per the source publication's procedure: For normalization, 1 million high-quality reads, each with a distinct molecular identifier, were randomly selected from each sample. Reads sharing molecular identifiers were discarded rather than binned into consensus sequences. MiTCR, with a Q25 quality threshold and the strictest error-elimination algorithm, was used for CDR3 identification, clonotype clustering and error correction. A nonparametric unseen species model with Euler transformation was used to estimate a lower bound on total TCR beta diversity. TCRdb trimmed the raw reads at Q25, called clones with MiXCR and kept productive beta chains. One record per CDR3 amino acid sequence lists the most common genes and DNA. The authors' filters were not applied to this entry. This sample has approximately 1.5 million distinct CDR3 sequences in its table, and about 31% of those were observed once. The ten largest clones capture 10% to 12% of the sample.

This TCR came from a woman aged 25 to 39 in good health. Sequencing used blood. The V and J segments used are TRBV11-2 and TRBJ2-5; the D gene is possibly TRBD1, with 6 bases matching. The nucleotide sequence reads TGTGCCAGCAGCCCCGAAGGAACAGGGACAGAGACCCAGTACTTC. Translated, this is CASSPEGTGTETQYF. Supplemented by the reference TRBV11-2 and TRBJ2-5 proteins around the CDR3, the complete variable domain is EAGVAQSPRYKIIEKRQSVAFWCNPISGHATLYWYQQILGQGPKLLIQFQNNGVVDDSQLPKDRFSAERLKGVDSTLKIQPAKLEDSAVYLCASSPEGTGTETQYFGPGTRLLVL.